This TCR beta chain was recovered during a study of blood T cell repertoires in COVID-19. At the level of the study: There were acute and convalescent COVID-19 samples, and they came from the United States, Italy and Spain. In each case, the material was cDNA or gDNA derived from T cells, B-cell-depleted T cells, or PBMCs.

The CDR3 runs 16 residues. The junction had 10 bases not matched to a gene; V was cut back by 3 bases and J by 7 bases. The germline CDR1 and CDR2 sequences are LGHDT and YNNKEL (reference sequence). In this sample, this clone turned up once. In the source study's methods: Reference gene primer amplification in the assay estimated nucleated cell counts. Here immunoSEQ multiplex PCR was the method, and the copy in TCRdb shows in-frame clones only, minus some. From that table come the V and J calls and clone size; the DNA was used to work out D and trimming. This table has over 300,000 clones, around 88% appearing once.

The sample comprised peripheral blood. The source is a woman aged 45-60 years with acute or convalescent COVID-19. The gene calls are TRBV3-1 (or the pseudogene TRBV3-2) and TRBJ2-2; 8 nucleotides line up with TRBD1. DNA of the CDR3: TGTGCCAGCAGCCATTCAGGCCAGGGGGCTGTCGGGGAGCTGTTTTTT. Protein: CASSHSGQGAVGELFF.